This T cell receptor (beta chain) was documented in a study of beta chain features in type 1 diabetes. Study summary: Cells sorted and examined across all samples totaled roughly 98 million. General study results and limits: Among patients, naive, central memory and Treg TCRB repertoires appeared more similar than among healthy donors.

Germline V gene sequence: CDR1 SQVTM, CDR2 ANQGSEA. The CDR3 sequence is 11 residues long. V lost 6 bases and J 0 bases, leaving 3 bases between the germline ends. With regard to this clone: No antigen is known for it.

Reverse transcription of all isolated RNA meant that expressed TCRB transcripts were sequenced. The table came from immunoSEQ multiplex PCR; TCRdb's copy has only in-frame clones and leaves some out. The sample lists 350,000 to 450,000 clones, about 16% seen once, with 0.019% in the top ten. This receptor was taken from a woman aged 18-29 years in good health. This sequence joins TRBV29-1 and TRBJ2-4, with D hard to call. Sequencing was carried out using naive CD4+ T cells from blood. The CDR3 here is CSVLAKNIQYF. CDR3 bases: TGCAGCGTCCTAGCCAAAAACATTCAGTACTTC.